This entry lists 12 T cell receptor beta chains sequenced from one sample in a study of graft-versus-host responses after intestinal transplantation. Produced via immunoSEQ multiplex PCR; TCRdb's table is partial and in-frame only. The sample lists some 44,000 clones, about 95% seen once, with 1.5% to 2% in the top ten. The source was PBMCs, collected roughly 51 weeks after intestinal transplant. These receptors were collected from a human patient who received an intestinal transplant, so some T cells may come from the graft donor.

The chain joins TRBV5-1 to TRBJ1-6, with 9 bases aligning to TRBD1. CDR3 length: 14 residues. Germline V lookup: CDR1 SGHRS, CDR2 YFSETQ. Unmatched junction bases numbered 6, after V lost 4 bases and J lost 10 bases. CDR3 sequence (DNA): TGCGCCAGCAGCCCTGGGACAGGGATGTCACCCCTCCACTTT. Protein: CASSPGTGMSPLHF.

The count of this clone is one. This chain connects TRBV5-4 to TRBJ2-3; D not resolved. The CDR3 is 14 residues long. The germline CDR1 and CDR2 sequences are SGHNT and YYREEE (reference sequence). V was cut by 4 bases and J by 2 bases, with 11 bases left in between. The CDR3 loop is CASSPPEFTDTQYF. CDR3 DNA sequence: TGTGCCAGCAGCCCGCCCGAGTTCACAGATACGCAGTATTTT.

In its sample, this clone was seen a few times. The chain links TRBV6-5 to TRBJ1-1; D is ambiguous. The germline CDR1 and CDR2 sequences are MNHEY and SVGAGI. This CDR3 region has 13 residues. The V end lost 2 bases, the J end lost 4 bases, and 8 bases lay between the germline ends. The CDR3 reads CASSYRGVTEAFF. CDR3 bases: TGTGCCAGCAGTTACCGGGGAGTCACTGAAGCTTTCTTT.

This chain uses TRBV5-1 with TRBJ1-1; no clear D. Trimming left V 0 bases short and J 1 base short, with 13 bases between. This CDR3 spans 16 amino acids. Germline V gene sequence: CDR1 SGHRS, CDR2 YFSETQ. CDR3 DNA: TGCGCCAGCAGCTTGGGTACATCGGCTCCGAACACTGAAGCTTTCTTT. Translating gives CASSLGTSAPNTEAFF.

The chain has TRBV18 and TRBJ2-3; TRBD1 is a possible D gene (5 bases). Per germline, CDR1 KGHSH and CDR2 LQKENI. This CDR3 region has 12 residues. Trimming cost V 3 bases and J 10 bases, with 11 bases left between them. The CDR3 here is CASSPVGDSQYF. Here the CDR3 DNA reads TGTGCCAGCTCACCTGTAGGGGATTCGCAGTATTTT.

The CDR3 nucleotides are TGTGCCAGCTCACCTACTACGGACTCCTATAATTCACCCCTCCACTTT. This translates into CASSPTTDSYNSPLHF. The chain couples TRBV18 to TRBJ1-6, with D unresolved. Germline values: CDR1 KGHSH, CDR2 LQKENI. The CDR3 runs 16 residues. V dropped 3 bases and J dropped 0 bases, with 9 bases sitting between them.

The chain recombines TRBV5-4 with TRBJ2-4; TRBD2 matches 10 bases. Germline V gene data show CDR1 as SGHNT and CDR2 as YYREEE (reference sequence). V lost 1 base, J lost 7 bases, and 8 bases stayed unmatched. The CDR3 runs 16 residues. The CDR3 sequence is CASSLSLAGDYNIQYF. CDR3 DNA sequence: TGTGCCAGCAGCTTGAGTCTAGCGGGAGATTATAACATTCAGTACTTC.

J is TRBJ1-4 and V is TRBV14; tentative D call: TRBD1 (5 bases). The V gene's germline CDR1 is SGHDN and CDR2 FVKESK. The CDR3 loop spans 16 amino acids. The V end lost 0 bases, the J end lost 6 bases, and 14 bases lay between the germline ends. Written as DNA, the CDR3 is TGTGCCAGCAGCCAAGATTTCGGGGGGTTTCATGAAAAACTGTTTTTT. It specifies CASSQDFGGFHEKLFF.

The chain carries TRBV9 and TRBJ1-2; D is uncertain. V dropped 4 bases and J dropped 8 bases, with 12 bases sitting between them. The CDR3 is 12 residues long. Germline V lookup: CDR1 SGDLS, CDR2 YYNGEE. The CDR3 here is CASSPDFGGYTF. CDR3 sequence (DNA): TGTGCCAGCAGCCCAGATTTTGGCGGCTACACCTTC.

A single count supports this clone. The chain recombines TRBV29-1 with TRBJ1-1; possible D gene TRBD1, 6 bases. Germline V gene lookup returns CDR1 SQVTM and CDR2 ANQGSEA. The CDR3 loop spans 15 amino acids. Trimming stripped 2 bases from V and 1 base from J, with 14 bases between. The CDR3: CSVENTGRTNTEAFF. CDR3 nucleotides: TGCAGCGTTGAAAACACAGGGAGGACGAACACTGAAGCTTTCTTT. Full variable domain (rest looked up from reference TRBV29-1 and TRBJ1-1): SAVISQKPSRDICQRGTSLTIQCQVDSQVTMMFWYRQQPGQSLTLIATANQGSEATYESGFVIDKFPISRPNLTFSTLTVSNMSPEDSSIYLCSVENTGRTNTEAFFGQGTRLTVV.

The gene calls are TRBV5-1 and TRBJ1-2, with D uncertain. Deletions cut 0 bases from V and 2 bases from J, with 8 bases between. Germline V gives CDR1 SGHRS, CDR2 YFSETQ. The CDR3 totals 14 residues. CDR3 residues: CASSLGPTNYGYTF. DNA of the CDR3: TGCGCCAGCAGCTTGGGGCCCACCAACTATGGCTACACCTTC.

The chain carries TRBV29-1 and TRBJ2-2; TRBD1 matches 8 bases. Germline CDR1 is SQVTM and CDR2 is ANQGSEA. The V segment lost 6 bases and the J segment 6 bases; nucleotides outside the gene matches: 3. The CDR3 has 12 amino acids. DNA for the CDR3: TGCAGCGTGGACAGGGAGGCCGGGGAGCTGTTTTTT. It yields the protein CSVDREAGELFF.